Each of the 8 T cell receptor beta chains below was sequenced from the same sample in a study of control samples from healthy donors and cancer patients. Some clones are missing from TCRdb's copy, which holds only in-frame ones; the method was immunoSEQ multiplex PCR. This sample has about 110,000 clones, with approximately 90% found just once. The source material was blood. These TCRs come from a woman aged 18-30 years in good health.

V and J are TRBV5-8 and TRBJ1-3, with a weak D call TRBD1 (5 bases). Germline CDR1 is SGHTS and CDR2 is YDEGEE. V gave up 1 base and J gave up 2 bases, with 22 bases separating them. This CDR3 is 19 amino acids long. CDR3 DNA sequence: TGTGCCAGCAGCTTGCTCCCCTATCCGGGACCAAGCCCTGGAAACACCATATATTTT. Translated, it gives CASSLLPYPGPSPGNTIYF.

The rearrangement uses TRBV28 and TRBJ1-2, with 10 bases identical to TRBD1. From germline, CDR1 is MDHEN and CDR2 SYDVKM. Trimming cost V 8 bases and J 2 bases; bases outside gene matches: 5. The CDR3 is made up of 14 amino acids. The CDR3 spells CASETGGRNYGYTF. For the CDR3, the DNA is TGTGCCAGCGAGACAGGGGGCCGCAACTATGGCTACACCTTC.

The chain links TRBV5-4 to TRBJ2-6, with a possible D match to TRBD1 (6 bases). The germline gives CDR1 SGHNT, CDR2 YYREEE (reference sequence). The CDR3 runs to 18 residues. Trimming removed 0 bases at V and 0 bases at J, with 13 bases between. The CDR3 region has the DNA TGTGCCAGCAGCTTGGGGGTGACAGGTCTCTCTGGGGCCAACGTCCTGACTTTC. Its protein product is CASSLGVTGLSGANVLTF.

V and J are TRBV7-2 and TRBJ2-3; maybe TRBD1 (5 bases). Looked up from germline, CDR1 is SGHTA and CDR2 is FQGNSA. V gave up 1 base and J gave up 8 bases, with 25 bases separating them. This CDR3 spans 18 amino acids. CDR3 in DNA: TGTGCCAGCAGCTTAGTAGGGGAAAGCCACCCCTCACAGTTTACGCAGTATTTT. It specifies CASSLVGESHPSQFTQYF. The full variable domain, its missing parts supplied by reference TRBV7-2 and TRBJ2-3, is GAGVSQSPSNKVTEKGKDVELRCDPISGHTALYWYRQSLGQGLEFLIYFQGNSAPDKSGLPSDRFSAERTGGSVSTLTIQRTQQEDSAVYLCASSLVGESHPSQFTQYFGPGTRLTVL.

V usage is TRBV2 and J usage is TRBJ1-2, with 8 bases fitting TRBD1. CDR1 and CDR2 from the germline V gene are SNHLY and FYNNEI. This CDR3 comprises 14 residues. The V and J ends lost 5 bases and 5 bases, in that order; junction bases with no gene match: 7. The DNA of the CDR3 is TGTGCCAGCAGTTCTGCCGGGACAGGATATGGCTACACCTTC. It codes for CASSSAGTGYGYTF.

The J gene is TRBJ2-1, the V gene TRBV28; TRBD2 agrees at 10 bases. CDR3 length: 15 residues. Germline V CDR1 and CDR2: MDHEN, SYDVKM. V shed 2 bases and J 5 bases; nucleotides not matched to a gene: 3. CDR3 sequence: CASSLTLAGNNEQFF. CDR3 DNA: TGTGCCAGCAGTTTAACACTAGCGGGGAACAATGAGCAGTTCTTC.

The J gene is TRBJ2-1, the V gene TRBV6-5; D is uncertain. Trimming removed 2 bases from V and 13 bases from J, with 9 bases in between. CDR3 length: 11 residues. Germline values: CDR1 MNHEY, CDR2 SVGAGI. The CDR3 DNA reads TGTGCCAGCAGTTACGGGCGGTATCAGTTCTTC. This sequence encodes CASSYGRYQFF.

This sequence joins TRBV6-1 and TRBJ2-7; D ambiguous. Trimming removed 1 base at V and 0 bases at J, with 10 bases between. There are 15 residues in the CDR3. CDR1 and CDR2 from the germline V gene are MNHNS and SASEGT. The CDR3 here is CASSEGPKSSYEQYF. In DNA, the CDR3 is TGTGCCAGCAGTGAAGGGCCTAAAAGCTCCTACGAGCAGTACTTC.